A single sample is the source of the 26 T cell receptor beta chains below, sequenced in a study of T cells in localized non-small cell lung cancer. The data were produced by immunoSEQ multiplex PCR, yet TCRdb's version contains in-frame clones alone and is incomplete. The repertoire consists of roughly 2,900 clones, with 20% to 30% occurring once and the leading ten covering approximately 10%. The sample here was lung tumor tissue, taken before any cancer treatment. The receptors stem from a female donor older than 55 with stage I lung adenocarcinoma.

This clone was seen only a few times. The chain is built from TRBV6-8 and TRBJ2-7; 8 bases agree with TRBD2. J lost 5 bases, V lost 10 bases, and 7 bases had no gene match. Germline V lookup: CDR1 MNHGY, CDR2 SAAAGT. There are 12 residues in the CDR3. The DNA of the CDR3 is TGTGCCACATACGGGGGGGGCAACGAGCAGTACTTC. Its translation: CATYGGGNEQYF.

The J gene is TRBJ2-7, the V gene TRBV6-4, with 8 bases that match TRBD2. Germline CDR1 reads MRHNA; CDR2 reads SNTAGT. This CDR3 is built from 11 residues. J gave up 6 bases and V 10 bases, and 5 bases lay outside the gene matches. The CDR3 coding sequence is TGTGCCATCGGCGGGGGGACCGAGCAGTACTTC. Its protein is CAIGGGTEQYF.

By frequency in the sample, this clone is medium-sized. This sequence joins TRBV30 and TRBJ2-1; no definite D call. Trimming pared 2 bases from V and 3 bases from J, leaving 14 bases between. The CDR3 is made up of 15 amino acids. CDR1 and CDR2 from the germline V gene are GTSNPN and SVGIG (reference sequence). CDR3 sequence (DNA): TGTGCCTGGAGTTCCAGGATGCTAGTCTACAATGAGCAGTTCTTC. Its protein product is CAWSSRMLVYNEQFF.

The chain is built from TRBV19 and TRBJ1-5; D not resolved. The CDR3 loop spans 16 amino acids. Germline assignment: CDR1 LNHDA and CDR2 SQIVND (reference sequence). V was pared by 0 bases and J by 2 bases, with 11 bases between. Here the CDR3 reads CASSIESPLGNQPQHF. The CDR3 DNA reads TGTGCCAGTAGTATAGAATCCCCGCTAGGCAATCAGCCCCAGCATTTT.

In this sample, this clone turned up a few times. The chain combines TRBV9 with TRBJ2-7; D is unresolved. V lost 0 bases and J lost 6, with 13 bases in between. In germline, CDR1 is SGDLS, CDR2 YYNGEE. This CDR3 has 14 residues. The CDR3 loop reads CASSVVDIHAEQYF. The CDR3 DNA is TGTGCCAGCAGCGTAGTCGATATCCACGCCGAGCAGTACTTC.

This clone was counted between two and nine times. The genes are TRBV28 and TRBJ1-5; D ambiguous. Germline CDR1 and CDR2: MDHEN and SYDVKM. V was pared by 3 bases and J by 0 bases, with 9 bases between. The CDR3 contains 15 residues. The CDR3 loop is CASSLWGNSNQPQHF. CDR3 nucleotides: TGTGCCAGCAGTTTGTGGGGTAATAGCAATCAGCCCCAGCATTTT.

The gene calls are TRBV19 and TRBJ2-3; 7 nucleotides align to TRBD2. Germline lookup yields CDR1 LNHDA and CDR2 SQIVND (reference sequence). The CDR3 length is 16 residues. Trimming took 6 bases from V and 2 from J; bases not matched to a gene: 11. CDR3 sequence: CASSRLPGGLTDTQYF. CDR3 nucleotide sequence: TGTGCCAGTAGCCGCCTGCCGGGAGGACTCACAGATACGCAGTATTTT.

The rearrangement joins TRBV28 to TRBJ2-5, with TRBD1 matching 8 bases. CDR1 and CDR2 (germline): MDHEN, SYDVKM. The length of the CDR3 is 13 residues. Trimming at V came to 11 bases and at J to 5 bases, leaving 10 bases not matched to a gene. Written as DNA, the CDR3 is TGTGCCTCTGCTAGACAGGGGTCGGAGACCCAGTACTTC. Its protein is CASARQGSETQYF.

This clone occurred a few times. The chain has TRBV19 and TRBJ1-1; perhaps TRBD1 as D (5 bases). The CDR3 runs to 13 residues. Trimming took off 7 bases at V and 1 base at J, with 10 bases between the two ends. The germline V gene has CDR1 LNHDA and CDR2 SQIVND (reference sequence). Here the CDR3 DNA reads TGTGCCAGTAACACCAGGGAGAACACTGAAGCTTTCTTT. Translation gives CASNTRENTEAFF.

This clone was detected a few times. This chain links TRBV19 with TRBJ2-7; D is unclear. Germline loops: CDR1 LNHDA, CDR2 SQIVND (reference sequence). This CDR3 region has 13 residues. V lost 4 bases, J lost 0 bases, and 7 bases lay in between. For the CDR3, the DNA is TGTGCCAGTAGTAAGTCCAACTCCTACGAGCAGTACTTC. This translates into CASSKSNSYEQYF.

There are a few counts of this clone. The chain uses TRBV5-1 and TRBJ2-5; perhaps TRBD1 as D (5 bases). This CDR3 is built from 15 residues. Between the trimmed V and J ends, which lost 4 bases and 1 base, there was a span of 14 bases. Per the germline V gene, CDR1 is SGHRS and CDR2 is YFSETQ. CDR3 residues: CASSPRASLQETQYF. The CDR3 DNA reads as TGCGCCAGCAGCCCCAGGGCTAGTCTCCAAGAGACCCAGTACTTC.

This clone is medium-sized by share. This chain links TRBV11-3 with TRBJ2-5; 13 bases align to TRBD2. The CDR3 covers 16 residues. The J segment lost 2 bases and the V segment lost 5 bases, leaving 5 bases of the junction unmatched. Germline-derived CDR1 and CDR2 are SGHNT and YENEEA. CDR3 region: CASSPRTSGGQETQYF. CDR3 sequence (DNA): TGTGCCAGCAGCCCCAGGACTAGCGGGGGACAAGAGACCCAGTACTTC.

By sample share, this clone is medium-sized. The V and J genes are TRBV28 and TRBJ1-2, with no clear D. V was trimmed by 5 bases and J by 7 bases, leaving 11 bases between them. The CDR3 has 12 amino acids. Germline CDR1 reads MDHEN; CDR2 reads SYDVKM. The CDR3 region has the DNA TGTGCCAGCAGTCTAGGGAAGTTTGGCTACACCTTC. Translation gives CASSLGKFGYTF.

This chain joins TRBV6-7 and TRBJ2-5; D is tentatively TRBD1 or TRBD2 (6 bases each). TRBV6-7 falls under the ORF class, with uncertain function. V was clipped by 8 bases and J by 7 bases, with 11 bases between them. CDR3 length: 11 residues. The CDR3 reads CASWTAGTQYF. For the CDR3, the DNA is TGTGCCAGCTGGACAGCGGGGACCCAGTACTTC.

The table lists this clone with a few counts. V and J are TRBV11-3 and TRBJ2-7; possibly TRBD2 for D (7 bases). Germline assignment: CDR1 SGHNT and CDR2 YENEEA. The V end was cut by 5 bases, the J end by 5 bases, with 19 bases between. The CDR3 loop spans 15 amino acids. In DNA, the CDR3 is TGTGCCAGCAGCCCCTTAGGGGGGGGCACCAACGAGCAGTACTTC. It specifies CASSPLGGGTNEQYF.

This clone was detected a few times. The chain joins TRBV7-1 to TRBJ1-2; D gene unclear. TRBV7-1 is treated as an ORF (open reading frame) with a function not yet certain. Trimming left V 4 bases short and J 8 bases short, with 14 bases between. The length of the CDR3 is 13 residues. The chain's CDR3 is CASSLDGLGGYTF. The CDR3 DNA follows: TGTGCCAGCAGCTTAGATGGCCTCGGAGGCTACACCTTC.

This clone showed up just a few times. The chain joins TRBV6-8 to TRBJ2-1; D tentatively reads TRBD1 or TRBD2 (5 bases each). This CDR3 contains 15 residues. Looked up from germline, CDR1 is MNHGY and CDR2 is SAAAGT. V was cut by 7 bases and J by 8 bases, with 21 bases left in between. CDR3 in DNA: TGTGCCAGCACCGCCCGGGAAGGGGCTAGAGATGAGCAGTTCTTC. Translating it yields CASTAREGARDEQFF.

The rearrangement uses TRBV5-1 and TRBJ2-5; 9 nucleotides line up with TRBD1. Germline trimming cut 7 bases from V and 5 bases from J; bases unmatched to any gene: 9. CDR3 length: 14 residues. Germline V gene sequence: CDR1 SGHRS, CDR2 YFSETQ. CDR3 protein: CASGSTGGGETQYF. The CDR3 DNA follows: TGCGCCAGCGGGAGTACAGGGGGCGGGGAGACCCAGTACTTC.

This rearrangement joins TRBV11-3 to TRBJ2-3; D is tentatively TRBD1 or TRBD2 (6 bases each). The CDR3 consists of 15 residues. Trimming left V 5 bases short and J 2 bases short, with 14 bases between. Germline V gene data show CDR1 as SGHNT and CDR2 as YENEEA. The CDR3 nucleotides read TGTGCCAGCAGCCGAGGGGGGTTCGACACAGATACGCAGTATTTT. Translation: CASSRGGFDTDTQYF.

V gene TRBV25-1 combines with J gene TRBJ1-2; 9 bases are a match to TRBD1. The CDR3 is made up of 15 amino acids. Trimming took 2 bases from V and 6 from J; bases not matched to a gene: 7. Germline values: CDR1 MGHDK, CDR2 SYGVNS. CDR3 residues: CASSEGTGSFDGYTF. The CDR3 DNA reads as TGTGCCAGCAGTGAAGGGACAGGGTCCTTTGATGGCTACACCTTC.

This clone qualifies as medium-sized. The junction does not match germline at one end; this may be a read error. The rearrangement uses TRBV9 and TRBJ1-1, with D tentatively TRBD1 (6 bases). CDR1 SGDLS and CDR2 YYNGEE come from the germline V gene. The CDR3 runs to 15 residues. CDR3 loop: CASSVGQGRNTEAFF. CDR3 DNA: TGTGCCAGCAGTGTAGGGCAGGGGCGTAACACTGAAGCTTTCTTT. Full variable domain (remainder filled in from reference TRBV9 and TRBJ1-1): DSGVTQTPKHLITATGQRVTLRCSPRSGDLSVYWYQQSLDQGLQFLIQYYNGEERAKGNILERFSAQQFPDLHSELNLSSLELGDSALYFCASSVGQGRNTEAFFGQGTRLTVV.

This clone has more than one count but fewer than ten. The V and J genes are TRBV1 and TRBJ2-1; the DNA was not compared with TRBD2, the D call given in the table. TRBV1 is flagged as a pseudogene. The CDR3 is 13 amino acids. In DNA, the CDR3 is TGCACCAGCAGCCAGGAGGAGGGGAATGAGCAGTTCTTC. Its translation: CTSSQEEGNEQFF.

The table lists this clone with a few counts. J is TRBJ2-3 and V is TRBV6-8; 9 bases match TRBD2. The germline V gene has CDR1 MNHGY and CDR2 SAAAGT. The CDR3 spans 14 residues. The V and J ends lost 6 bases and 7 bases, in that order; junction bases with no gene match: 8. The CDR3 loop is CASRIAGDANTQYF. Written as DNA, the CDR3 is TGTGCCAGCAGGATAGCGGGAGACGCGAATACGCAGTATTTT.

V and J are TRBV11-3 and TRBJ1-2; a possible D gene is TRBD1 (5 bases). V was trimmed by 5 bases and J by 4 bases, leaving 17 bases between them. Germline CDR1 SGHNT, CDR2 YENEEA. The CDR3 has 15 amino acids. CDR3 protein: CASSTQGLSPYGYTF. The CDR3 DNA reads as TGTGCCAGCAGCACCCAGGGTCTAAGCCCCTATGGCTACACCTTC. Full variable domain (missing parts from reference TRBV11-3 and TRBJ1-2): EAGVVQSPRYKIIEKKQPVAFWCNPISGHNTLYWYLQNLGQGPELLIRYENEEAVDDSQLPKDRFSAERLKGVDSTLKIQPAELGDSAVYLCASSTQGLSPYGYTFGSGTRLTVV.

This clone was found a few times. V gene TRBV6-1 combines with J gene TRBJ2-5; no firm D call. V was clipped by 1 base and J by 5 bases, with 14 bases between them. CDR1 and CDR2 (germline): MNHNS, SASEGT. CDR3 size: 15 residues. CDR3 in DNA: TGTGCCAGCAGTGAAGGGTCCCGGTGGGGTGAGACCCAGTACTTC. Its translation: CASSEGSRWGETQYF.

V is TRBV10-2 and J is TRBJ2-5; TRBD2 matches at 9 bases. The germline CDR1 and CDR2 sequences are WSHSY and SAAADI. CDR3 size: 14 residues. With 6 bases clipped from V and 2 bases from J, the junction kept 4 bases outside the gene matches. The CDR3 protein is CASRGLAKQETQYF. CDR3 coding DNA: TGCGCCAGCAGAGGACTAGCGAAACAAGAGACCCAGTACTTC.